Presented here are 16 T cell receptor beta chains from one specimen sequenced in a study of Ad26.COV2.S vaccination and SARS-CoV-2 variants. The repertoire was sequenced with immunoSEQ multiplex PCR; TCRdb's copy has only in-frame clones and lacks some. The top ten hold 3.5% of the sample, which has 300,000 to 500,000 clones, about 88% seen once. Noted treatment: about 20 received Ad26.COV2.S at low or high dose, single or two shots; about 5 received placebo; per-sample allocation not given. At day 63 after the first vaccine or placebo injection, samples were drawn. The sample here was peripheral blood, taken in a trial of Ad26.COV2.S vaccine versus placebo. These receptor sequences come from a person aged 18-60 years who received the Ad26.COV2.S COVID-19 vaccine or a placebo.

This rearrangement joins TRBV25-1 to TRBJ2-1, with no clear D. The CDR3 has 13 amino acids. Germline CDR1 MGHDK, CDR2 SYGVNS. V shed 5 bases and J shed 2 bases, with 7 bases lying between them. CDR3 loop: CASSTDPYNEQFF. CDR3 nucleotides: TGTGCCAGCAGTACCGACCCCTACAATGAGCAGTTCTTC.

The V gene is TRBV6-4, the J gene TRBJ2-2; weak D call: TRBD1 (6 bases). V was trimmed by 3 bases and J by 2 bases, leaving 16 bases between them. This CDR3 comprises 17 residues. Germline CDR1 is MRHNA and CDR2 is SNTAGT. This CDR3 is CASSDSTGRTNTGELFF. Written as DNA, the CDR3 is TGTGCCAGCAGTGATTCGACAGGCAGGACTAACACCGGGGAGCTGTTTTTT.

Of note for this clone: At one end, the junction sequence differs from germline, possibly due to a read error. V usage is TRBV9 and J usage is TRBJ1-1; 7 nucleotides align to TRBD1. CDR3 length: 16 amino acids. Germline V CDR1 and CDR2: SGDLS, YYNGEE. DNA of the CDR3: TGTGCCAGCAGGGTAGGGGAGGGGGCTGTGGACACTGAAGCTTTCTTT. Its translation is CASRVGEGAVDTEAFF.

V is TRBV5-1 and J is TRBJ2-1, with D possibly being TRBD2 (5 bases). The CDR3 sequence is 15 residues long. CDR1 is SGHRS, CDR2 YFSETQ, per germline. V was cut by 1 base and J by 0 bases, with 8 bases left in between. This chain's CDR3 is CASSLHGDSYNEQFF. The CDR3 DNA reads TGCGCCAGCAGCTTGCACGGGGACTCCTACAATGAGCAGTTCTTC.

The V gene is TRBV14, the J gene TRBJ2-3, with D unresolved. Germline CDR1 SGHDN, CDR2 FVKESK. The CDR3 is made up of 13 amino acids. The V gene lost 0 bases and the J gene lost 10 bases, with 11 bases spanning the gap. CDR3 amino acids: CASSQDLGSAQYF. In nucleotides, the CDR3 is TGTGCCAGCAGCCAAGATCTTGGCAGCGCGCAGTATTTT.

The genes are TRBV6-2 or TRBV6-3 and TRBJ2-2; D gene unclear. Between the trimmed V and J ends, which lost 5 bases and 0 bases, there was a span of 1 base. The CDR3 is made up of 12 amino acids. The germline V gene has CDR1 MNHEY and CDR2 SVGEGT. CDR3 sequence reads: CASSTNTGELFF. The CDR3 coding sequence is TGTGCCAGCAGTACGAACACCGGGGAGCTGTTTTTT.

The V call is TRBV5-1, the J call TRBJ1-2; no clear D. Trimming removed 0 bases at V and 1 base at J, with 10 bases between. The CDR3 length is 15 residues. CDR1 and CDR2 (germline): SGHRS, YFSETQ. In DNA, the CDR3 is TGCGCCAGCAGCTTGGCCGGCGGTATTAACTATGGCTACACCTTC. Protein sequence: CASSLAGGINYGYTF.

The chain joins TRBV19 to TRBJ1-1, with D perhaps TRBD1 (5 bases). The CDR3 is 13 residues long. Germline V gene data show CDR1 as LNHDA and CDR2 as SQIVND (reference sequence). V was shortened by 6 bases and J by 8 bases, with 16 bases between the two germline ends. CDR3 residues: CASRLSGGREAFF. The CDR3 bases are TGTGCCAGTAGGCTCAGTGGGGGGAGGGAAGCTTTCTTT. Variable domain in full (rest from reference TRBV19 and TRBJ1-1): DGGITQSPKYLFRKEGQNVTLSCEQNLNHDAMYWYRQDPGQGLRLIYYSQIVNDFQKGDIAEGYSVSREKKESFPLTVTSAQKNPTAFYLCASRLSGGREAFFGQGTRLTVV.

The rearrangement uses TRBV19 and TRBJ1-1, with 7 bases that match TRBD1. Germline loops: CDR1 LNHDA, CDR2 SQIVND (reference sequence). The V and J ends lost 7 bases and 3 bases, in that order; junction bases with no gene match: 5. The length of the CDR3 is 13 residues. The CDR3 DNA reads TGTGCCAGTAAGGACAGGTATGACACTGAAGCTTTCTTT. Translating gives CASKDRYDTEAFF.

The chain combines TRBV6-5 with TRBJ2-7; the D is unclear. The CDR3 sequence is 14 residues long. V was pared by 6 bases and J by 1 base, with 13 bases between. The germline V gene encodes CDR1 MNHEY and CDR2 SVGAGI. CDR3 residues: CASSPAAVSYEQYF. CDR3 bases: TGTGCCAGCAGCCCCGCGGCAGTTTCCTACGAGCAGTACTTC.

This chain links TRBV27 with TRBJ2-1; 7 bases line up with TRBD1. The CDR3 runs to 13 residues. Germline V gene lookup returns CDR1 MNHEY and CDR2 SMNVEV (reference sequence). J lost 16 bases, V lost 5 bases, and 14 bases had no gene match. CDR3 DNA sequence: TGTGCCAGCAGTACCCTCGGGGACAGTGAAAGATTCTTC. This codes for CASSTLGDSERFF.

J is TRBJ1-1 and V is TRBV20-1; no clear D. The CDR3 loop spans 10 amino acids. Germline CDR1 reads DFQATT; CDR2 reads SNEGSKA (reference sequence). Trimming took 4 bases from V and 2 from J, leaving 2 bases between them. The CDR3 nucleotides are TGCAGTGCTACTAACACTGAAGCTTTCTTT. Its translation: CSATNTEAFF.

V and J are TRBV19 and TRBJ1-1; the D gene is possibly TRBD1 (5 bases). Between the trimmed V and J ends, which lost 3 bases and 4 bases, there was a span of 15 bases. This CDR3 spans 15 amino acids. Germline values: CDR1 LNHDA, CDR2 SQIVND (reference sequence). CDR3 loop: CASSIWGDGATEAFF. In DNA, the CDR3 is TGTGCCAGTAGTATTTGGGGGGACGGTGCCACTGAAGCTTTCTTT. Based on the CDR3 plus reference TRBV19 and TRBJ1-1, the full variable domain is DGGITQSPKYLFRKEGQNVTLSCEQNLNHDAMYWYRQDPGQGLRLIYYSQIVNDFQKGDIAEGYSVSREKKESFPLTVTSAQKNPTAFYLCASSIWGDGATEAFFGQGTRLTVV.

J is TRBJ2-7 and V is TRBV4-1; D may be TRBD2 (5 bases). V was clipped by 5 bases and J by 2 bases, with 16 bases between them. Germline loops: CDR1 MGHRA, CDR2 YSYEKL. The CDR3 is 15 residues long. CDR3 sequence: CASSNPVSGTYEQYF. The CDR3 DNA reads TGCGCCAGCAGCAATCCGGTAAGCGGAACCTACGAGCAGTACTTC.

This rearrangement joins TRBV5-1 to TRBJ1-3; TRBD1 matches 8 bases. Unmatched junction bases numbered 0, after V lost 0 bases and J lost 4 bases. This CDR3 is 14 amino acids long. CDR1 SGHRS and CDR2 YFSETQ come from the germline V gene. CDR3 sequence reads: CASSLGQGGNTIYF. CDR3 in DNA: TGCGCCAGCAGCTTGGGACAGGGGGGAAACACCATATATTTT.

The chain is built from TRBV19 and TRBJ1-1; D is undetermined. Looked up from germline, CDR1 is LNHDA and CDR2 is SQIVND (reference sequence). The CDR3 runs to 16 residues. V lost 2 bases, J lost 1 base, and 14 bases lay in between. The CDR3 reads CASSILKFGQNTEAFF. CDR3 nucleotides: TGTGCCAGTAGTATATTAAAGTTCGGGCAGAACACTGAAGCTTTCTTT.